This TCR beta chain emerged from a study of cytomegalovirus exposure and HLA in healthy donors. The wider study: Unique TCR beta sequences numbering approximately 120 million came from approximately 180 million T cells in an earlier analysis. Overall study findings and caveats: What TCR beta sequences reportedly achieved was accurate prediction of HLA-A and HLA-B alleles in most subjects. Segments of the TCR beta V type were, in most cases, productive about 87% or about 30% of the time in an earlier analysis.

Germline V lookup: CDR1 MNHEY, CDR2 SMNVEV (reference sequence). The CDR3 is 13 amino acids. V was trimmed by 2 bases and J by 5 bases, leaving 7 bases between them. PCR involved 60 Vbeta and 13 Jbeta primers. Clones were sequenced by immunoSEQ multiplex PCR, and TCRdb holds only the in-frame ones, with some missing. Counted here are some 200,000 clones, 70% to 80% occurring once; the ten biggest clones make up over 1.5%. A word on this clone: Its specificity is unknown.

What was sequenced was PBMCs. The J gene is TRBJ1-5, the V gene TRBV27, with unresolved D. The receptor's source is a girl aged 5-17 years in good health and CMV-seropositive. The DNA of the CDR3 is TGTGCCAGCAGTTTACGGGAGGATCAGCCCCAGCATTTT. Its translation is CASSLREDQPQHF.